This T cell receptor beta chain was recorded in a study of T cells in Graves' hyperthyroidism and ophthalmopathy. The investigators amplified TCR beta CDR3 regions from RNA transcripts. The primer set for the first-round RT-PCR of the TCR CDR3 was HTBI. TCRdb re-called the multiplex PCR reads with MiXCR, one entry per CDR3 protein. The sample consists of 390,000 or so distinct CDR3 sequences, roughly 14% of them appearing once. V was shortened by 6 bases and J by 3 bases, with 23 bases between the two germline ends. CDR3 length: 17 residues. Looked up from germline, CDR1 is MNHNS and CDR2 is SASEGT. Ten or more counts support this clonotype.

The genes are TRBV6-1 and TRBJ1-1, with TRBD1 as a possible D gene (6 bases). The sequence came from a man between 18 and 29 years old with Graves' ophthalmopathy. The sample consisted of blood. CDR3 DNA: TGTGCCAGCAGCCTAACTCTCTCCACAGGGTATCACACTGAAGCTTTCTTT. Protein sequence: CASSLTLSTGYHTEAFF.